This T cell receptor (beta chain) was observed in a study of OX40 agonist ivuxolimab in advanced cancers. Background on the study: There were three patients with partial responses, one having hepatocellular carcinoma and two cutaneous melanoma.

The method was immunoSEQ multiplex PCR; TCRdb's version includes in-frame clones alone and lacks a portion of them. Found here are approximately 28,000 clones, 80% to 95% of them singletons; the top ten hold roughly a tenth. The germline gives CDR1 SEHNR, CDR2 FQNEAQ (reference sequence). Losses at the gene ends were 7 bases for V and 7 bases for J; bases not matched to a gene: 3. There are 13 residues in the CDR3. This clone was detected once. The sequence was obtained from an adult with an advanced solid tumor such as melanoma, head and neck, liver or kidney cancer. V is TRBV7-9 and J is TRBJ2-1; the match to TRBD2 covers 11 bases. The specimen was CD4+ or CD8+ T cells sorted from blood, collected in a trial of the OX40 agonist ivuxolimab. Here the CDR3 reads CASKLAGDNEQFF. The CDR3 DNA follows: TGTGCCAGCAAACTAGCGGGGGATAATGAGCAGTTCTTC.